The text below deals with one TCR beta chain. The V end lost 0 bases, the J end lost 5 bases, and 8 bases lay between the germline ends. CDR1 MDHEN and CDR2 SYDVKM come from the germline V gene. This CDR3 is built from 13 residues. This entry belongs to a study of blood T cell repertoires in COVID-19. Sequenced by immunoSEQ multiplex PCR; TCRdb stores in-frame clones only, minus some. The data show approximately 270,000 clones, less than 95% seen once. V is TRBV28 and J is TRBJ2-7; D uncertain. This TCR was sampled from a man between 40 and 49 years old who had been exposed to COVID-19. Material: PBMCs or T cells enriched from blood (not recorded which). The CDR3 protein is CASSLWKRDEQYF. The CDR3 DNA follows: TGTGCCAGCAGTTTATGGAAGAGAGACGAGCAGTACTTC.